A selection of T cell receptor beta chains follows, all from one sample in a study of CD8 T cells in Susac syndrome. MiXCR was run by TCRdb on the immunoSEQ multiplex PCR reads, yielding one entry per CDR3 protein. The sample shows a few hundred thousand distinct CDR3 sequences, about 90% of them seen only once. The sample was CD4+ T cells from PBMCs. These receptors were taken from a human donor with multiple sclerosis. CDR3s include the opening cysteine and the closing phenylalanine or tryptophan. Each record gives: V gene, J gene, D gene, CDR3 DNA, CDR3 protein. D genes are given only for firm matches.

v_call: TRBV7-2
j_call: TRBJ1-1
d_call: -
cdr3_nt: TGTGCCACGAGGGTACCTAACACTGAAGCTTTCTTT
cdr3_aa: CATRVPNTEAFF

v_call: TRBV7-2
j_call: TRBJ2-3
d_call: TRBD2
cdr3_nt: TGTGCCAGCAGCTTAGATGGACTAGTAGCAGATACGCAGTATTTT
cdr3_aa: CASSLDGLVADTQYF

v_call: TRBV20-1
j_call: TRBJ2-2
d_call: TRBD2
cdr3_nt: TGCAGTGCTAGATCGGCAGCGGGAGACACCGGGGAGCTGTTTTTT
cdr3_aa: CSARSAAGDTGELFF

v_call: TRBV12-3/TRBV12-4
j_call: TRBJ2-2
d_call: -
cdr3_nt: TGTGCCAGCGGCAGGTGGGGACGTATCGCCGGGGAGCTGTTTTTT
cdr3_aa: CASGRWGRIAGELFF

v_call: TRBV6-2/TRBV6-3
j_call: TRBJ2-2
d_call: -
cdr3_nt: TGTGCCAGCAGTTACTCACCGGGGACGGGGAACACCGGGGAGCTGTTTTTT
cdr3_aa: CASSYSPGTGNTGELFF

v_call: TRBV4-3
j_call: TRBJ1-4
d_call: -
cdr3_nt: TGCGCCAGCAGCCAAGATACTAACAGTAAGCTGTTTTTT
cdr3_aa: CASSQDTNSKLFF

v_call: TRBV7-9
j_call: TRBJ2-7
d_call: TRBD1
cdr3_nt: TGTGCCAGCGCGACAGGGTCCTACGAGCAGTACTTC
cdr3_aa: CASATGSYEQYF

v_call: TRBV5-1
j_call: TRBJ2-5
d_call: -
cdr3_nt: TGCGCCAGCAGCTTGGGCAGTCGCCCGTACCAAGAGACCCAGTACTTC
cdr3_aa: CASSLGSRPYQETQYF

v_call: TRBV7-2
j_call: TRBJ2-7
d_call: TRBD2
cdr3_nt: TGTGCCAGCAGCTTAGGGGGGGGTCCTAGCTCCTACGAGCAGTACTTC
cdr3_aa: CASSLGGGPSSYEQYF

v_call: TRBV20-1
j_call: TRBJ2-1
d_call: TRBD2
cdr3_nt: TGCAGTGCTAGAGCGGGAGGGTTTGACAATGAGCAGTTCTTC
cdr3_aa: CSARAGGFDNEQFF

v_call: TRBV11-2
j_call: TRBJ2-5
d_call: -
cdr3_nt: TGTGCCAGCAGCGCGGGACACCAAGAGACCCAGTACTTC
cdr3_aa: CASSAGHQETQYF

v_call: TRBV3-1
j_call: TRBJ1-2
d_call: -
cdr3_nt: TGTGCCAGCCGCCCCGGGGGGCAGCACTATGGCTACACCTTC
cdr3_aa: CASRPGGQHYGYTF

v_call: TRBV19
j_call: TRBJ1-4
d_call: TRBD1
cdr3_nt: TGTGCCAGTAGTTCCGACAGGGGAGGAAACGAAAAACTGTTTTTT
cdr3_aa: CASSSDRGGNEKLFF

v_call: TRBV9
j_call: TRBJ2-2
d_call: -
cdr3_nt: TGTGCCAGCAGCGCCGACTTAGCGGTCATAACCGGGGAGCTGTTTTTT
cdr3_aa: CASSADLAVITGELFF

v_call: TRBV27
j_call: TRBJ2-3
d_call: -
cdr3_nt: TGTGCCAGCAGTCTAACCCCTTCCGTAGATACGCAGTATTTT
cdr3_aa: CASSLTPSVDTQYF